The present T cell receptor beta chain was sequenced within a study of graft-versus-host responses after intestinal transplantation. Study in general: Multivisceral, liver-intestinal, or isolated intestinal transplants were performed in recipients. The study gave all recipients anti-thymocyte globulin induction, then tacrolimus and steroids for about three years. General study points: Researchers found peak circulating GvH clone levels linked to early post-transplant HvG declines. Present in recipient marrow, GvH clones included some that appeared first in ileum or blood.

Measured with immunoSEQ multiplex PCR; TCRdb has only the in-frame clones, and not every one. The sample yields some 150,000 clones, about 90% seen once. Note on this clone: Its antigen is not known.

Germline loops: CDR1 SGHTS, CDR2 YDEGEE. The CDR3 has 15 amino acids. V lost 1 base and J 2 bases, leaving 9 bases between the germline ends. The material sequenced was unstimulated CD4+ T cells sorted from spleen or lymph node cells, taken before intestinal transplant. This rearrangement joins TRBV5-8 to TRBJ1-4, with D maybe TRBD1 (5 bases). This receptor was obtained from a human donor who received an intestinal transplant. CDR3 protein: CASSLRGHTNEKLFF. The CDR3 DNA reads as TGTGCCAGCAGCTTGCGGGGCCACACTAATGAAAAACTGTTTTTT.